The T cell receptor (beta chain) described here comes from a study of technical replicates of blood from a few donors. CDR1 is SGDLS and CDR2 is YYNGEE in the germline V gene. The ends were cut back, 0 bases at V and 6 bases at J, with 12 bases in the middle. The CDR3 has 14 residues. Here immunoSEQ multiplex PCR was the method, and the copy in TCRdb shows in-frame clones only, minus some. The sample yields some 82,000 clones, around 94% seen once. The receptor's source is a human donor in good health. The sample consisted of T cells isolated from PBMCs. This rearrangement joins TRBV9 to TRBJ1-1; D is unclear. The CDR3 here is CASSVAGRGPEAFF. CDR3 sequence (DNA): TGTGCCAGCAGCGTAGCCGGGAGAGGCCCTGAAGCTTTCTTT.